This is a list of T cell receptor beta chains from one sample in a study of OX40 agonist ivuxolimab in advanced cancers. Clones were read by immunoSEQ multiplex PCR, and TCRdb kept only the in-frame ones, dropping some. The repertoire has tens of thousands of clones, over 75% of them found once; the top ten carry roughly 2%. The sequencing here drew on CD4+ or CD8+ T cells sorted from blood, taken in a trial of the OX40 agonist ivuxolimab. The receptors were gathered from an adult with an advanced solid tumor such as melanoma, head and neck, liver or kidney cancer. CDR3s include the opening cysteine and the closing phenylalanine or tryptophan. Fields, in order: clone size, J gene, V gene, D gene, CDR3 DNA, CDR3 protein. A D gene is named only where the DNA matches it firmly. Rows may omit the clone size; those that give it use once, few, many or a size class.

clone_size: .; j_call: TRBJ2-3; v_call: TRBV30; d_call: TRBD1; cdr3_nt: TGTGCCGGATATTCGGACAGGGACACAGATACGCAGTATTTT; cdr3_aa: CAGYSDRDTDTQYF
clone_size: .; j_call: TRBJ2-7; v_call: TRBV2; d_call: TRBD2; cdr3_nt: TGTGCCAGCACTCAGACTAGCGGGAGTAAGCAGTACTTC; cdr3_aa: CASTQTSGSKQYF
clone_size: many; j_call: TRBJ2-6; v_call: TRBV6-1; d_call: .; cdr3_nt: TGTGCCAGCAGTGAATCGTGGGGGGCCAACGTCCTGACTTTC; cdr3_aa: CASSESWGANVLTF
clone_size: .; j_call: TRBJ1-5; v_call: TRBV2; d_call: .; cdr3_nt: TGTGCCAGCAGCCATCCGCGGGGCAGCCACAATCAGCCCCAGCATTTT; cdr3_aa: CASSHPRGSHNQPQHF
clone_size: .; j_call: TRBJ2-7; v_call: TRBV28; d_call: .; cdr3_nt: TGTGCCAGCACCCGAGGCGGAGGGGCGTCCTACGAGCAGTACTTC; cdr3_aa: CASTRGGGASYEQYF
clone_size: .; j_call: TRBJ2-2; v_call: TRBV10-2; d_call: TRBD2; cdr3_nt: TGCGCCAGCATCCCCGACGGGCTAGCGGAAAACACCGGGGAGCTGTTTTTT; cdr3_aa: CASIPDGLAENTGELFF
clone_size: .; j_call: TRBJ2-3; v_call: TRBV9; d_call: .; cdr3_nt: TGTGCCAGCAGCGTAAGTTGGAGCACAGATACGCAGTATTTT; cdr3_aa: CASSVSWSTDTQYF
clone_size: .; j_call: TRBJ1-6; v_call: TRBV4-1; d_call: .; cdr3_nt: TGCGCCAGCAGCCACGAACTGCAAGGGGGTTCACCCCTCCACTTT; cdr3_aa: CASSHELQGGSPLHF
clone_size: .; j_call: TRBJ2-1; v_call: TRBV18; d_call: TRBD2; cdr3_nt: TGTGCCAGCTCAGCACGGACTAGCGGGAGAATATATGAGCAGTTCTTC; cdr3_aa: CASSARTSGRIYEQFF
clone_size: once; j_call: TRBJ1-5; v_call: TRBV30; d_call: TRBD1; cdr3_nt: TGTGCCTGGAGTCGTGACAGGGATGGCAATCAGCCCCAGCATTTT; cdr3_aa: CAWSRDRDGNQPQHF
clone_size: .; j_call: TRBJ2-3; v_call: TRBV28; d_call: .; cdr3_nt: TGTGCCAGCAGAACACAGGGAATTCGCACAGATACGCAGTATTTT; cdr3_aa: CASRTQGIRTDTQYF
clone_size: .; j_call: TRBJ2-3; v_call: TRBV5-4; d_call: .; cdr3_nt: TGTGCCAGCAGTCGATGGGAGGCAGATACGCAGTATTTT; cdr3_aa: CASSRWEADTQYF
clone_size: .; j_call: TRBJ1-4; v_call: TRBV28; d_call: .; cdr3_nt: TGTGCCAGCAGTCGGGGTGAAAAACTGTTTTTT; cdr3_aa: CASSRGEKLFF
clone_size: once; j_call: TRBJ2-7; v_call: TRBV11-2; d_call: TRBD2; cdr3_nt: TGTGCCAGCAGCTTAGATAGCGGGGGGAGCTCCTACGAGCAGTACTTC; cdr3_aa: CASSLDSGGSSYEQYF
clone_size: .; j_call: TRBJ2-2; v_call: TRBV5-1; d_call: TRBD1; cdr3_nt: TGCGCCAGCAGCTTAAGTACAGGGGGTCCCGGGGAGCTGTTTTTT; cdr3_aa: CASSLSTGGPGELFF
clone_size: .; j_call: TRBJ1-1; v_call: TRBV10-3; d_call: .; cdr3_nt: TGTGCCATCAGGGGGGGGGACACTGAAGCTTTCTTT; cdr3_aa: CAIRGGDTEAFF